Here is one TCR beta chain with its context. The antigen it binds to is not known. No qualities accompany the bases; no much larger clone lies one base away. The junction carries 11 bases between V and J, which are trimmed by 0 bases and 3 bases respectively. The CDR3 starts with the cysteine, ends with the phenylalanine, and has 15 residues. Only the CDR3 part of the read is kept: 45 bases, read in frame from the first base. As encoded in the germline V gene (reference sequence), CDR1 is LNHNV while CDR2 is YYDKDF. The donors were healthy, HIV-negative adults with no recently reported acute infections or vaccinations. All donors were Caucasian adults living in Nashville, Tennessee, USA. For unsorted samples, 96 million or so PBMCs were counted, and genomic DNA was extracted using the QIAamp DNA Blood Mini kit. After blood collection by leukapheresis, PBMCs were isolated using Ficoll-Histopaque density gradient centrifugation and then cryopreserved in the vapor phase of liquid nitrogen.

The data stem from a study of shared clonotypes between healthy human individuals (dated by TCRdb to the early 2020s). Study-wide context: The cohort included a few men and a couple of women between 18 and 49 years of age. The study deeply sequenced blood TCR repertoires of several healthy adults to estimate repertoire size and the extent of clonotype sharing between individuals. Libraries were prepared and TCR repertoires were sequenced by different laboratories using diverse techniques, in order to increase sequencing depth and limit assay-specific biases. Leukapheresis yielded between about 0.85 and 10 billion PBMCs per donor.

TCR CDR3 regions were amplified from genomic DNA by multiplex PCR using the deep immunoSEQ assay. Genomic DNA extracted from each cell subset was distributed evenly over all wells of several immunoSEQ 96-well plates, and each plate served as one replicate. For unsorted PBMC, roughly 0.3 ug genomic DNA, equal to 32,000 or so T cell genomes, was loaded into each replicate PCR. Genomic DNA from unsorted PBMC was sequenced over ten immunoSEQ deep assay plates. Purified libraries were quantified with a Qubit 3.0 fluorometer, sized on a Bioanalyzer 2100, and re-quantified with the KAPA Library Quantification kit. Every immunoSEQ 96-well plate was sequenced on a separate single-read 150-cycle Illumina NextSeq 550 flow cell. As for the original processing: Because the immunoSEQ output included only junctional sequences and no quality scores, the filtering could not be the same as the filtering used for full-length reads. To assign V/J genes and CDR3, sequences were annotated using PyIR, a Python wrapper for IgBLAST v1.9, with IMGT germline references. Reads were removed for weak V/J assignments (E-value above 1e-6), missing CDR3, stop codons, out-of-frame junctions, or ambiguous translated residues. A V3J clonotype was defined by an identical inferred V gene, J gene, and CDR3 amino acid sequence. To compute the percentage overlap between repertoires, the number of shared unique clonotypes was divided by the size of the smaller repertoire. Richness of each repertoire was evaluated using RTK rarefaction, the Chao1 estimator, and Recon v2.1 estimates of unobserved clonotypes. This is the immuneACCESS table as TCRdb keeps it, with only in-frame sequences that have V and J called. A part of the clones is gone; compared with another copy, unresolved V genes explain less than half, and the rest is unexplained. V and J calls and clone size are given by that table; D and trimming were obtained from the DNA. In all, the sample holds about 490,000 clones, and 65% to 85% of those were seen once. Clones ranked in the top ten supply 10% to 15% of the sample.

General findings and caveats noted by the study authors: Pairwise subsampling led to the expectation that sequencing depth would affect the degree of clonotype sharing among donors. The small number of donors limited the genetic and exposure-history diversity represented. Sampling was restricted to blood, and TCR repertoires in tissue are likely to differ from TCR repertoires in blood.

The TCR comes from a woman aged 40 to 50 in good health. Some clones in this sample may be carry-over from other donors' samples. Sequencing input: PBMCs. The rearrangement joined TRBV15 to TRBJ1-1; too little of a D gene remains to name it. The nucleotides read TGTGCCACCAGCAGAGATAGTTTGAGAGACACTGAAGCTTTCTTT. Its product reads: CATSRDSLRDTEAFF.